The clone carrying this TCR beta chain was seen a few times. The antigen is undetermined. The data were taken from a study of T-cell reconstitution after alpha-beta-depleted transplantation in children. Broader study findings: At one year after transplant, newly produced T cells mostly accounted for T-cell counts and diversity. Some patients showed high day-60 TCRbeta diversity, which derived from surviving recipient T cells and thymic progenitors. Reportedly, roughly two months post-transplant, alpha-beta T cells arose from several hundred expanded graft clones.

The V and J ends lost 9 bases and 1 base respectively, with 15 bases between them. The germline gives CDR1 MDHEN, CDR2 SYDVKM. The CDR3 totals 14 residues. The TCRbeta library incorporated unique molecular identifiers. TCRdb used MiXCR to reprocess the PCR reads, holding one entry per CDR3 protein. The table records about 400,000 distinct CDR3 sequences, roughly 16% of them present only once. The sequence derives from a boy under two years old who had a stem cell transplant for Wiskott-Aldrich syndrome, so the T cells may come from the graft donor. This specimen was PBMCs, mostly from graft donor cells, taken 360 days after TCRalphabeta/CD19-depleted stem cell transplant. The J gene is TRBJ2-5, the V gene TRBV28, with D unresolved. The CDR3 region is CASRKLGLQETQYF. Here the CDR3 DNA reads TGTGCCAGTAGAAAACTCGGGCTCCAAGAGACCCAGTACTTC.